This TCR beta chain was identified during a study of blood T cells in healthy people across ages (dated by TCRdb to between 2014 and 2017). With respect to the entire study: In model experiments, roughly one uniquely barcoded TCR beta cDNA molecule per two T cells was captured by template switching. The study measured age-related changes in TCR beta repertoire diversity using deep sequencing normalized with unique cDNA molecular identifiers. Donors were grouped into four age groups: young (average roughly 17 years), middle-aged (under 40), aged (62) and long-lived (approximately 81). Donors of different ages were randomly distributed across sequencing lanes to avoid experimental bias. Two additional independent replicas of 1 million unique cDNA reads from the same blood draw were analyzed for two donors (one aged 18 to 30 and one aged 80 or older). The full study reports these points: Observed TCR beta diversity per million T cells fell roughly linearly with age, and a significant reduction was already apparent by age around 40. The percentage of naive T cells measured by flow cytometry correlated strongly with observed TCR beta diversity. Estimates of total diversity from one million sequenced T cells were regarded as lower bounds and underestimates. Because the CMV infection status of the donors was unknown, age-related changes in expanded clonotypes may potentially have been confounded. Since profiling was done on bulk unsorted PBMCs, naive and antigen-experienced compartments could not be conclusively compared. Compared with the aged group, the long-lived group had more naive CD4+ T cells, fewer expanded clones and increased TCR diversity, suggesting age selection.

The donors were around 39 Caucasian individuals from Russia, aged roughly 6 to 95 years, who were systemically healthy. Each donor gave around 9.9 milliliters of peripheral blood, collected into EDTA-treated Vacutainer tubes. PBMCs were isolated by Ficoll-Paque density-gradient centrifugation, with at least 7 million obtained per sample. Trizol reagent was used to extract total RNA from PBMCs, with at least 5.5 micrograms per sample. Naive CD45RAhigh/CD27high T cell percentages were measured by flow cytometry on a PBMC aliquot from every donor. Via the germline V gene (reference sequence), CDR1 is DFQATT and CDR2 SNEGSKA. At the junction V is shortened by 2 bases and J by 7 bases; bases outside the gene matches: 5. From cysteine to phenylalanine, the CDR3 is 14 amino acids long. Just the 42-base CDR3 DNA is kept, in frame starting at base 1. About this clonotype: Its antigen is unknown. Base qualities are missing; no much larger clone stands one base away.

Library preparation employed 5' RACE. This sample was sequenced with an Illumina HiSeq 2500. A second PCR of 7 to 11 cycles was run with a J-beta primer mix and a sample-barcoded 5' primer. A template-switch 5' adaptor carrying 12 random nucleotides introduced a unique molecular identifier onto each TCR beta cDNA molecule. At least 2.5 million CDR3-containing paired-end reads were obtained from each sample. First-strand cDNA was synthesized from all RNA with the Mint cDNA synthesis kit, primed by a TRBC-specific oligonucleotide. Following uracil-DNA glycosylase treatment, all cDNA underwent a first 18-cycle PCR with the universal primers M1SS and BC2_uni_R. On the authors' methods: For normalization, 1 million high-quality reads were randomly selected from each sample, with every read carrying a distinct molecular identifier. Reads sharing molecular identifiers were discarded rather than binned into consensus sequences. MiTCR, with a Q25 quality threshold and the strictest error-elimination algorithm, was used for CDR3 identification, clonotype clustering and error correction. Lower-bound total TCR beta diversity was estimated with a nonparametric unseen species model using Euler transformation. TCRdb's own reprocessing of the public reads used fastp at Q25 and MiXCR and kept productive beta chains. Rows are combined by CDR3 protein, so each entry shows the most common genes and DNA. Clone size and V and J calls follow TCRdb, not the original study. This sample is represented by 450,000 to 700,000 distinct CDR3 sequences; approximately 30% of them were singletons. Clones ranked in the top ten supply approximately 17% of the sample.

The sequencing input was blood. Rearrangement joined TRBV20-1 to TRBJ1-6, with 7 bases in between that match TRBD1. The TCR originated in a woman in her seventies in good health. The CDR3 region: CSARIGQANSPLHF. The DNA sequence reads TGCAGTGCTAGAATCGGACAGGCGAATTCACCCCTCCACTTT.